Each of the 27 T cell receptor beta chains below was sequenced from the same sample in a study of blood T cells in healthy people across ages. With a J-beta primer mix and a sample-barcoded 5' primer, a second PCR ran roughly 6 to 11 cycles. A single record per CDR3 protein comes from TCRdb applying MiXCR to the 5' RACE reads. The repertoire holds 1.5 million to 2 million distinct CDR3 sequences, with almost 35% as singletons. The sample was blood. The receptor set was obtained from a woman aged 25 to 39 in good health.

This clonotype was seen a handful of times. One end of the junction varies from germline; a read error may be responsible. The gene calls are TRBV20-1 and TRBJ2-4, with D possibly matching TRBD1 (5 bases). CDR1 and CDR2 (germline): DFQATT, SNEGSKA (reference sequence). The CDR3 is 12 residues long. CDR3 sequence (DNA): TGCAGGGCTAGTCCCCAGGGAAACATTCAGTACTTC. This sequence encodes CRASPQGNIQYF.

The CDR3 DNA sequence: TGTGCCAGCAACCTACCGGCAGGTAGCAATCAGCCCCAGTATTTT. Encoded protein: CASNLPAGSNQPQYF. The chain links TRBV28 to TRBJ1-5; D unresolved. The DNA matches TRBJ2-3 better at its end, which makes the J call doubtful. CDR1 is MDHEN and CDR2 is SYDVKM in the germline V gene. The CDR3 length is 15 residues.

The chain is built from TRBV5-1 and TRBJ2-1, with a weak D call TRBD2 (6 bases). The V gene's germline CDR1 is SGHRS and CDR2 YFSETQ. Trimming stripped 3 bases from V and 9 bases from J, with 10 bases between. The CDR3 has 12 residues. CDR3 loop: CASSWRVGEQFF. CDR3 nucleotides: TGCGCCAGCAGCTGGAGGGTTGGTGAGCAGTTCTTC.

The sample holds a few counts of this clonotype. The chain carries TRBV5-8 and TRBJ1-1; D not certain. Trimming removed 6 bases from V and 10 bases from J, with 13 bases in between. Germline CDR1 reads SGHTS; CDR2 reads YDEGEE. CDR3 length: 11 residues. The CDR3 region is CASNNRERAFF. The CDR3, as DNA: TGTGCCAGCAACAACCGGGAGCGAGCTTTCTTT. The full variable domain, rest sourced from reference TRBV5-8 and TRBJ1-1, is EAGVTQSPTHLIKTRGQQATLRCSPISGHTSVYWYQQALGLGLQFLLWYDEGEERNRGNFPPRFSGRQFPNYSSELNVNALELEDSALYLCASNNRERAFFGQGTRLTVV.

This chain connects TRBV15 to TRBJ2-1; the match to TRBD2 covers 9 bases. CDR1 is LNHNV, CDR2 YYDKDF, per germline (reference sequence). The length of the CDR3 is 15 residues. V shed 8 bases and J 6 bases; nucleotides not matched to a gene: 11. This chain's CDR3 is CATSWTGGGANEQFF. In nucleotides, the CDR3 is TGTGCCACCTCCTGGACTGGCGGGGGGGCCAATGAGCAGTTCTTC.

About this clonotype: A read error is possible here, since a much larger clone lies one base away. The chain's CDR3 is CASSLYGEAQYF. CDR3 nucleotide sequence: TGCGCCAGCAGCTTGTATGGAGAGGCCCAGTACTTC. The chain has TRBV5-1 and TRBJ2-5; D ambiguous. This CDR3 contains 12 residues. Germline-derived CDR1 and CDR2 are SGHRS and YFSETQ.

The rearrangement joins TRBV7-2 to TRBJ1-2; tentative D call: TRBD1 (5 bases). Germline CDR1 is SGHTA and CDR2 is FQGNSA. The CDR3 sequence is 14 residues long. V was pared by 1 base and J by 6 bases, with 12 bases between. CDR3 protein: CASSLGRQCDGYTF. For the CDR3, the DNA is TGTGCCAGCAGCTTAGGACGACAGTGTGATGGCTACACCTTC.

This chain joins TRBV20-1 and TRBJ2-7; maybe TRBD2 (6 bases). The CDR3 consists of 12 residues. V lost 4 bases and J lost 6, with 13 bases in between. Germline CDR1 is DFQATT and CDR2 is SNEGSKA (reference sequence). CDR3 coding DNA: TGCAGTGCTATCCCGGGGGAATCCGAGCAGTACTTC. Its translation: CSAIPGESEQYF.

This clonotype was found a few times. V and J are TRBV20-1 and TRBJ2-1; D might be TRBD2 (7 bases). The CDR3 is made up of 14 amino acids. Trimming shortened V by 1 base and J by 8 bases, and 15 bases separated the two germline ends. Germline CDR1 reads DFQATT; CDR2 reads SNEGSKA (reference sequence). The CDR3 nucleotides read TGCAGTGCTAGAGTTTTGGGGGGGGGCGATGAGCAGTTCTTC. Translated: CSARVLGGGDEQFF.

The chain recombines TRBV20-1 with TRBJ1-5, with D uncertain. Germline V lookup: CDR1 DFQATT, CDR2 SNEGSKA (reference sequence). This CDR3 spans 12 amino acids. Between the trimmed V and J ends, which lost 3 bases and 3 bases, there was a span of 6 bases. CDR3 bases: TGCAGTGCTAGCCTGCTCAATCAGCCCCAGCATTTT. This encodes CSASLLNQPQHF.

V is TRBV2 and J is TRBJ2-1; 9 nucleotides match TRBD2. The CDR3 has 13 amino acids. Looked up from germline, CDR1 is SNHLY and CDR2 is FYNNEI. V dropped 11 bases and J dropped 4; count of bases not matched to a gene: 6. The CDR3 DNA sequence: TGTGCCGGGAGACTAGCGGCTTACAATGAGCAGTTCTTC. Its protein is CAGRLAAYNEQFF.

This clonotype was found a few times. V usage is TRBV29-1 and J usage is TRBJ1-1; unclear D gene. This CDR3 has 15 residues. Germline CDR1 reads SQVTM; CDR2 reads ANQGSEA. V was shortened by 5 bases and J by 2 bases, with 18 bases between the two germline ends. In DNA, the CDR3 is TGCAGCGTTCAAAGGACCTCGCTTGTAAACACTGAAGCTTTCTTT. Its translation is CSVQRTSLVNTEAFF.

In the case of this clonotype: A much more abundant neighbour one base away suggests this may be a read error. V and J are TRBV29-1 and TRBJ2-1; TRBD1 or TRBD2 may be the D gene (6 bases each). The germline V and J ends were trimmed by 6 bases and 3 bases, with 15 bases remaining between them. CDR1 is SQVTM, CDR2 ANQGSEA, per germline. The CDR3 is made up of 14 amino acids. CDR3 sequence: CSVSDGGFYNEQFF. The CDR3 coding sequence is TGCAGCGTAAGCGACGGGGGCTTCTACAATGAGCAGTTCTTC.

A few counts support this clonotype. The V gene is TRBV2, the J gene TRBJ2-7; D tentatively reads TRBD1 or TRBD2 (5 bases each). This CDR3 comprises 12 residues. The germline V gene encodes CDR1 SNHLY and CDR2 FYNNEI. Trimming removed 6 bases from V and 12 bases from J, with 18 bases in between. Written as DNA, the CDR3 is TGTGCCAGCAGAGCAGACCGGGGCCAACGGTACTTC. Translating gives CASRADRGQRYF.

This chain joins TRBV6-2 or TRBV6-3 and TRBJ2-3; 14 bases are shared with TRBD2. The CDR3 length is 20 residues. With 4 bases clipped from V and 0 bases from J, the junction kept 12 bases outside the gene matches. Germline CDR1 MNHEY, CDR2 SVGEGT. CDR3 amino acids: CASSSALPGLAGVSTDTQYF. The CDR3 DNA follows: TGTGCCAGCAGTTCCGCCCTACCGGGACTAGCGGGAGTAAGCACAGATACGCAGTATTTT.

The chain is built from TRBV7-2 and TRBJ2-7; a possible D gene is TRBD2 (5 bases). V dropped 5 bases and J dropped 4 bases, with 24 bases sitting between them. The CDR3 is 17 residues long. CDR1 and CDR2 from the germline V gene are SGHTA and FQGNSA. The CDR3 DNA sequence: TGTGCCAGCAGCGTATCCCACGGTGGGAGTCCTATTTACGAGCAGTACTTC. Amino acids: CASSVSHGGSPIYEQYF.

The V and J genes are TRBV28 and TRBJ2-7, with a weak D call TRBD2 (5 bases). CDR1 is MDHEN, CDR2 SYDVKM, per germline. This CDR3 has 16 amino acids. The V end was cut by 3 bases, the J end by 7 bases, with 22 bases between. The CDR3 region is CASSLSAAPASGEQYF. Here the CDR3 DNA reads TGTGCCAGCAGTTTGAGTGCAGCCCCGGCTTCGGGGGAGCAGTACTTC.

Here the CDR3 reads CAIQPGRNTEAFF. The CDR3 DNA follows: TGTGCCATCCAGCCCGGGAGAAACACTGAAGCTTTCTTT. The V gene is TRBV10-3, the J gene TRBJ1-1; D call uncertain. CDR1 and CDR2 (germline): ENHRY, SYGVKD. The CDR3 runs 13 residues. V was shortened by 8 bases and J by 2 bases, with 12 bases between the two germline ends.

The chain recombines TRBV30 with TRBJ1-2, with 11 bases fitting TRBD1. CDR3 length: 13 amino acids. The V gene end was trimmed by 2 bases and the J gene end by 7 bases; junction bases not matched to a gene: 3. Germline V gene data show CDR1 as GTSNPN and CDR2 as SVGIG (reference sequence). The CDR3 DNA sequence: TGTGCCTGGAGTCCGGACAGGGGGCCTGGCTACACCTTC. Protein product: CAWSPDRGPGYTF.

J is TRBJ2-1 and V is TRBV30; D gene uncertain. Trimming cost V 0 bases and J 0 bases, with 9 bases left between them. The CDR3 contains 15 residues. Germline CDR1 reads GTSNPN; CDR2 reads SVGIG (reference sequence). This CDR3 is CAWSVGWSSYNEQFF. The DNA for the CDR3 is TGTGCCTGGAGTGTAGGGTGGAGCTCCTACAATGAGCAGTTCTTC.

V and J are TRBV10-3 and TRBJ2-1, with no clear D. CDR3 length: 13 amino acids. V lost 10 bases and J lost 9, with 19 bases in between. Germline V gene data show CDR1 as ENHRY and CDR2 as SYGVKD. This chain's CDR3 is CATRPPPVFEQFF. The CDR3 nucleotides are TGTGCCACTCGCCCGCCGCCTGTGTTTGAGCAGTTCTTC.

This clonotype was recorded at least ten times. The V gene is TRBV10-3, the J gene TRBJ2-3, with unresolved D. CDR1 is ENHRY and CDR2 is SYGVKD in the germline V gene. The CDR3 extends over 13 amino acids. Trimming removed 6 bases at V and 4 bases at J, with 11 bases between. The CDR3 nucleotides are TGTGCCATCAGATCCGCGTCGCCAGATACGCAGTATTTT. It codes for CAIRSASPDTQYF.

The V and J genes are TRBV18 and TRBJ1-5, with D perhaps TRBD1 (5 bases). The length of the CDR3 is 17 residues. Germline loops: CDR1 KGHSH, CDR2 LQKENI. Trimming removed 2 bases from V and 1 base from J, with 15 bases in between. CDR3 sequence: CASSPNDSFPSNQPQHF. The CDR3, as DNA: TGTGCCAGCTCACCAAATGACAGTTTCCCCAGCAATCAGCCCCAGCATTTT.

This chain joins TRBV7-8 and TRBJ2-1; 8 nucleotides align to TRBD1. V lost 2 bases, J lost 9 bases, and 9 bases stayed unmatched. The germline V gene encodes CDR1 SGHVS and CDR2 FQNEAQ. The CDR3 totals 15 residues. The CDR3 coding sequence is TGTGCCAGCAGCTTAAAGGACAGGGTAAGAATTGAGCAGTTCTTC. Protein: CASSLKDRVRIEQFF.

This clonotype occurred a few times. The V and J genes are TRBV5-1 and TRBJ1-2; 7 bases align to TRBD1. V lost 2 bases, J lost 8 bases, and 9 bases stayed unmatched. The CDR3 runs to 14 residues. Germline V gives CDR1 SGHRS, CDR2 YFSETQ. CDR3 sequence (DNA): TGCGCCAGCAGCTTCCCGGGACAGCTCGTGGGCTACACCTTC. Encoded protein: CASSFPGQLVGYTF.

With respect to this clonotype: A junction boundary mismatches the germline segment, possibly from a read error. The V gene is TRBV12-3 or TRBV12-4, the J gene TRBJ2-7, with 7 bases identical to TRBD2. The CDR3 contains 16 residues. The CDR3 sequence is CVSSLGRVDIPYEQYF. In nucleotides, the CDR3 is TGTGTCAGCAGTTTGGGGAGGGTTGATATTCCCTACGAGCAGTACTTC.

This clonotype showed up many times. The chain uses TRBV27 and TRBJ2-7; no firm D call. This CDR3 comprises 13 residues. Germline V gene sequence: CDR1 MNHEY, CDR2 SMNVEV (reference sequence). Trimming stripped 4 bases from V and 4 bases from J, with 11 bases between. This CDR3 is CASSSGRRYEQYF. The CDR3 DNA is TGTGCCAGCAGTTCAGGACGGCGTTACGAGCAGTACTTC.